The rows below give T cell receptor beta chains drawn from one sample of a study of cytomegalovirus exposure and HLA in healthy donors. Repertoires were generated with immunoSEQ multiplex PCR, while TCRdb's copy carries only in-frame clones and drops some. The sample gives 150,000 or so clones, around two thirds of which show up once; roughly a tenth is in the top ten. Sequences were obtained from PBMCs. The receptors shown here come from a man between 25 and 39 years old in good health and CMV-seropositive. Both conserved end residues are part of each CDR3. D genes are given only for firm matches. Expanded clones get a size class; other rows say once, few or many, or leave the size out.

cdr3_nt: TGTGCCACGCGCGCGGGACCTCTGGGGGAGCAGTTCTTC
cdr3_aa: CATRAGPLGEQFF
j_call: TRBJ2-1
d_call: NA
clone_size: NA
v_call: TRBV27

cdr3_nt: TGTGCCAGCAGTTACCCGGACAGAGATACGCAGTATTTT
cdr3_aa: CASSYPDRDTQYF
j_call: TRBJ2-3
d_call: NA
clone_size: few
v_call: TRBV6-6

cdr3_nt: TGCGCCAGCGGCTCCGGGACTGACAATGAGCAGTTCTTC
cdr3_aa: CASGSGTDNEQFF
j_call: TRBJ2-1
d_call: NA
clone_size: NA
v_call: TRBV5-1

cdr3_nt: TGCGCCAGCAGCCCCGGACAGGGGGCGTTGACCGGGGAGCTGTTTTTT
cdr3_aa: CASSPGQGALTGELFF
j_call: TRBJ2-2
d_call: TRBD1
clone_size: NA
v_call: TRBV4-1

cdr3_nt: TGTGCCAGTAGTATTATTTCGACAGGAAATCAGCCCCAGCATTTT
cdr3_aa: CASSIISTGNQPQHF
j_call: TRBJ1-5
d_call: NA
clone_size: NA
v_call: TRBV19

cdr3_nt: TGTGCCAGCAGTGACCAGACAGGAAAACAAGAGACCCAGTACTTC
cdr3_aa: CASSDQTGKQETQYF
j_call: TRBJ2-5
d_call: NA
clone_size: NA
v_call: TRBV25-1

cdr3_nt: TGTGCCAGTAGTTGGGATGGGTCGAGCGGCAGCCCCCAGCATTTT
cdr3_aa: CASSWDGSSGSPQHF
j_call: TRBJ1-5
d_call: NA
clone_size: NA
v_call: TRBV19

cdr3_nt: TGTGCCAGCCGCAAGCGGGTAAATGAGCAGTTCTTC
cdr3_aa: CASRKRVNEQFF
j_call: TRBJ2-1
d_call: NA
clone_size: NA
v_call: TRBV7-8

cdr3_nt: TGTGCCAGCAGTTTAATTAGCGGGACGAGCGGCGAGCAGTACTTC
cdr3_aa: CASSLISGTSGEQYF
j_call: TRBJ2-7
d_call: TRBD2
clone_size: NA
v_call: TRBV27

cdr3_nt: TGTGCCAGCAGTTCCGCCGGGACAGGGGTTAACAAACTGTTTTTT
cdr3_aa: CASSSAGTGVNKLFF
j_call: TRBJ1-4
d_call: TRBD1
clone_size: few
v_call: TRBV6-6

cdr3_nt: TGTGCCAGCAGTTCTATCGACGGGGTAACGAACAATGAGCAGTTCTTC
cdr3_aa: CASSSIDGVTNNEQFF
j_call: TRBJ2-1
d_call: NA
clone_size: NA
v_call: TRBV7-3

cdr3_nt: TGTGCCAGCAGCCAGAGGGGGAGGGAGGAGACCCAGTACTTC
cdr3_aa: CASSQRGREETQYF
j_call: TRBJ2-5
d_call: NA
clone_size: NA
v_call: TRBV9

cdr3_nt: TGTGCCAGCAGCTTAGAGGAGCGAGCCGTCACAGATACGCAGTATTTT
cdr3_aa: CASSLEERAVTDTQYF
j_call: TRBJ2-3
d_call: NA
clone_size: NA
v_call: TRBV7-9

cdr3_nt: TGTGCCAGCTCACAGGCCCTGGGCGCCGAGACCCAGTACTTC
cdr3_aa: CASSQALGAETQYF
j_call: TRBJ2-5
d_call: NA
clone_size: NA
v_call: TRBV18

cdr3_nt: TGTGCCAGCAGCTTAGAGCACGGTCAGCCCCAGCATTTT
cdr3_aa: CASSLEHGQPQHF
j_call: TRBJ1-5
d_call: NA
clone_size: NA
v_call: TRBV11-2

cdr3_nt: TGTGCCAGCAGCCTAATAGGACTAGCGGAATACTCCTACGAGCAGTACTTC
cdr3_aa: CASSLIGLAEYSYEQYF
j_call: TRBJ2-7
d_call: TRBD2
clone_size: few
v_call: TRBV5-8

cdr3_nt: TGTGCCAGCAGCGAGACTAGCGGGAGTTACGCGAACACCGGGGAGCTGTTTTTT
cdr3_aa: CASSETSGSYANTGELFF
j_call: TRBJ2-2
d_call: TRBD2
clone_size: NA
v_call: TRBV9

cdr3_nt: TGTGCCACGAGGGAGGGGCTGGATGGCTACACCTTC
cdr3_aa: CATREGLDGYTF
j_call: TRBJ1-2
d_call: NA
clone_size: NA
v_call: TRBV6-1

cdr3_nt: TGTGCCAGCAGTGTAGGGGACATCTATGGCTACACCTTC
cdr3_aa: CASSVGDIYGYTF
j_call: TRBJ1-2
d_call: NA
clone_size: NA
v_call: TRBV2

cdr3_nt: TGTGCCTGGAGTGAATTAACTAGCATATCCACCGGGGAGCTGTTTTTT
cdr3_aa: CAWSELTSISTGELFF
j_call: TRBJ2-2
d_call: NA
clone_size: NA
v_call: TRBV30

cdr3_nt: TGTGCCAGCAGTCCGTTACTAGCGGGGTCCACAGATACGCAGTATTTT
cdr3_aa: CASSPLLAGSTDTQYF
j_call: TRBJ2-3
d_call: TRBD2
clone_size: NA
v_call: TRBV27

cdr3_nt: TGTGCCAGCAGCGTACAGGGGGGCAATGAGCAGTTCTTC
cdr3_aa: CASSVQGGNEQFF
j_call: TRBJ2-1
d_call: TRBD1
clone_size: NA
v_call: TRBV7-3

cdr3_nt: TGTGCCAGCAGTAAAACAGGGGGGCGCGATGGCTACACCTTC
cdr3_aa: CASSKTGGRDGYTF
j_call: TRBJ1-2
d_call: TRBD1
clone_size: NA
v_call: TRBV7-8

cdr3_nt: TGTGCCAGCAGCTTATCCGTGAACACTGAAGCTTTCTTT
cdr3_aa: CASSLSVNTEAFF
j_call: TRBJ1-1
d_call: NA
clone_size: NA
v_call: TRBV13

cdr3_nt: TGTGCCAGCAGCCTCGGACACCACATTACCGGGGAGCTGTTTTTT
cdr3_aa: CASSLGHHITGELFF
j_call: TRBJ2-2
d_call: NA
clone_size: few
v_call: TRBV7-2

cdr3_nt: TGTGCCTGGAGTGTAGGAGACAGGGATAGGGATGAGCAGTTCTTC
cdr3_aa: CAWSVGDRDRDEQFF
j_call: TRBJ2-1
d_call: TRBD1
clone_size: few
v_call: TRBV30

cdr3_nt: TGTGCCTGGAGTCCCACGGCTGGAGGAGAGACCCAGTACTTC
cdr3_aa: CAWSPTAGGETQYF
j_call: TRBJ2-5
d_call: NA
clone_size: NA
v_call: TRBV30

cdr3_nt: TGTGCCAGCAGCTTTGCGGCCACCATGGACAATGAGCAGTTCTTC
cdr3_aa: CASSFAATMDNEQFF
j_call: TRBJ2-1
d_call: NA
clone_size: once
v_call: TRBV11-3

cdr3_nt: TGTGCCAGCAGTTCCCTAGGATGGAACACTGAAGCTTTCTTT
cdr3_aa: CASSSLGWNTEAFF
j_call: TRBJ1-1
d_call: NA
clone_size: NA
v_call: TRBV28